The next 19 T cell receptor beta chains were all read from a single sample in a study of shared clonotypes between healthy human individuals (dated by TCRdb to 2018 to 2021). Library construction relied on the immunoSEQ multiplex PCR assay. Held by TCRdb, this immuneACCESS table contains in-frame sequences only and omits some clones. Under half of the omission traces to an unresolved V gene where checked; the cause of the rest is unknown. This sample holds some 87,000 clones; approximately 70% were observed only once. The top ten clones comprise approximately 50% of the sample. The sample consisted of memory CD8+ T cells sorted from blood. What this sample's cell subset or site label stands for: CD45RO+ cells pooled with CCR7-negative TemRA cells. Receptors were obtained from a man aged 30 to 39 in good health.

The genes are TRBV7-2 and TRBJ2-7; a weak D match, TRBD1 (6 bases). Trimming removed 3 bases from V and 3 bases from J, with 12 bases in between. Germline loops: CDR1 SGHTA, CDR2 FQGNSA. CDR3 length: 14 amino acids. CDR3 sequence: CASSLDSIRYEQYF. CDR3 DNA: TGTGCCAGCAGCTTGGACAGTATACGCTACGAGCAGTACTTC.

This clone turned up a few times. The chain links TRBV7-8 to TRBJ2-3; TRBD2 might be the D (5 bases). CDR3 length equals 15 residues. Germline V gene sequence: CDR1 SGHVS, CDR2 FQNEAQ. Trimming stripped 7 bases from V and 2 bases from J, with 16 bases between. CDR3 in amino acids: CASTQAADFTDTQYF. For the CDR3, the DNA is TGTGCCAGCACCCAAGCCGCGGACTTCACAGATACGCAGTATTTT.

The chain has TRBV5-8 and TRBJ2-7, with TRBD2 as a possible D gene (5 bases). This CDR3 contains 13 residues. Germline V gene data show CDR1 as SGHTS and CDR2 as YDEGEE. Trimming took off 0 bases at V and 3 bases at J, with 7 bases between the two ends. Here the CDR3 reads CASSLDGSYEQYF. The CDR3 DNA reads TGTGCCAGCAGCTTGGATGGGAGCTACGAGCAGTACTTC. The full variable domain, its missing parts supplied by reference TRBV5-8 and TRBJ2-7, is EAGVTQSPTHLIKTRGQQATLRCSPISGHTSVYWYQQALGLGLQFLLWYDEGEERNRGNFPPRFSGRQFPNYSSELNVNALELEDSALYLCASSLDGSYEQYFGPGTRLTVT.

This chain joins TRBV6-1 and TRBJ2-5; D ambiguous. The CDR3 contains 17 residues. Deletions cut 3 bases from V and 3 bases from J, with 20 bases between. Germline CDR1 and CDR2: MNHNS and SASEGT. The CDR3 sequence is CASSDDDYALTKETQYF. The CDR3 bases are TGTGCCAGCAGTGATGACGATTACGCACTTACTAAAGAGACCCAGTACTTC.

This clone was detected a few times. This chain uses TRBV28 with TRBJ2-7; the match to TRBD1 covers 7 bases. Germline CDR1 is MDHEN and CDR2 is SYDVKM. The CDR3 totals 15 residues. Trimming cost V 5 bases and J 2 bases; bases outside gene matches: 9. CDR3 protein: CASSSPRDSPYEQYF. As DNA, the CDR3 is TGTGCCAGCAGTAGTCCACGGGACAGCCCCTACGAGCAGTACTTC.

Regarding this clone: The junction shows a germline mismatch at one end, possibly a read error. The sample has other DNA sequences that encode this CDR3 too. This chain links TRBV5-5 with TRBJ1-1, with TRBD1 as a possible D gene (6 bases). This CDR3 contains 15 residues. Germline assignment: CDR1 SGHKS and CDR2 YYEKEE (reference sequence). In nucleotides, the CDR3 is TGCGCCAGCAGCCCGGACAGCAAATCGAACACTGAAGCTTTCTTT. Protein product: CASSPDSKSNTEAFF.

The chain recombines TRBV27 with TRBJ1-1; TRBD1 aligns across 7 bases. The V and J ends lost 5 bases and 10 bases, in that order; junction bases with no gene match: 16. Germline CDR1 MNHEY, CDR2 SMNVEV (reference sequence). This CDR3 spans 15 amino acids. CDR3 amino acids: CASSGRTRPKGAAFF. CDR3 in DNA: TGTGCCAGCAGTGGACGGACTCGACCGAAGGGGGCAGCTTTCTTT.

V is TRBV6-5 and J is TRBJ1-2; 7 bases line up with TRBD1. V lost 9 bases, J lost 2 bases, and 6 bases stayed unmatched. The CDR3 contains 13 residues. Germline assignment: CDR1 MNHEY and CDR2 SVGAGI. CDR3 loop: CASSQGTNYGYTF. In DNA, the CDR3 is TGTGCCAGTTCACAGGGGACCAACTATGGCTACACCTTC.

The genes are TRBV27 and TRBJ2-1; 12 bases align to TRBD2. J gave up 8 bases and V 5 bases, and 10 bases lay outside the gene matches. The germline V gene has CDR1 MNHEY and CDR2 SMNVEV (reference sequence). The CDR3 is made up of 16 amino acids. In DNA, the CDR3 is TGTGCCAGCAGTCCTATTTCTAGCGGGAGGGCCTATGAGCAGTTCTTC. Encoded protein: CASSPISSGRAYEQFF.

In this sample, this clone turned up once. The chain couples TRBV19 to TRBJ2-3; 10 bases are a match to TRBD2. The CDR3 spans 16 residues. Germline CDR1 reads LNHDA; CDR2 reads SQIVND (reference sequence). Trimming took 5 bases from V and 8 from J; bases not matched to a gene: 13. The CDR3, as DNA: TGTGCCAGTAGTCGTCGTCTAGCGGGAGTACCGGTTACGCAGTATTTT. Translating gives CASSRRLAGVPVTQYF. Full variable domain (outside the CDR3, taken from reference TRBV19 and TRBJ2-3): DGGITQSPKYLFRKEGQNVTLSCEQNLNHDAMYWYRQDPGQGLRLIYYSQIVNDFQKGDIAEGYSVSREKKESFPLTVTSAQKNPTAFYLCASSRRLAGVPVTQYFGPGTRLTVL.

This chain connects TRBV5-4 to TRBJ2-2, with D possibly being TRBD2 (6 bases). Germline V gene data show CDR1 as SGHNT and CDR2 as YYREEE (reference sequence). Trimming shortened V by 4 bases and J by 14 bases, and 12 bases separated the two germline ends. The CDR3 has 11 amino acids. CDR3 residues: CASSPPEGLFF. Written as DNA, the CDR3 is TGTGCCAGCAGCCCGCCGGAGGGCCTGTTTTTT.

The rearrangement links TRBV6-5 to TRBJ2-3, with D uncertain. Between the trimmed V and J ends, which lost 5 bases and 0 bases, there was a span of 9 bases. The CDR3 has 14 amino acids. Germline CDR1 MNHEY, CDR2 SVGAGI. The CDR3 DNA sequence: TGTGCCAGCAGTCCCGTCTCTAGCACAGATACGCAGTATTTT. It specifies CASSPVSSTDTQYF.

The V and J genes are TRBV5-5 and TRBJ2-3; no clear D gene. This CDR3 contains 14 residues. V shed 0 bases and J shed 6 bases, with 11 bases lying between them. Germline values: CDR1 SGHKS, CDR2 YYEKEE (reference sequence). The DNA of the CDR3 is TGTGCCAGCAGCTTGGAAGGGATCAAGGATACGCAGTATTTT. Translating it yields CASSLEGIKDTQYF.

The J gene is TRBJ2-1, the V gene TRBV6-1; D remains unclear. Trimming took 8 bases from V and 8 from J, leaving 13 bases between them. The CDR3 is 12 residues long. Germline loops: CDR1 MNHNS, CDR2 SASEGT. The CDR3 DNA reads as TGTGCCAGCCACACGGATTCCGATGAGCAGTTCTTC. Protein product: CASHTDSDEQFF.

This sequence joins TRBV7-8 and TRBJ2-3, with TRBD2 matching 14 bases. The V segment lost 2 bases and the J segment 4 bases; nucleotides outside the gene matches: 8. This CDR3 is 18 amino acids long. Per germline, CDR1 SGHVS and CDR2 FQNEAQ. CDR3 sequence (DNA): TGTGCCAGCAGCTTATATCTCGGGACTAGCGGGAGTTCAGATACGCAGTATTTT. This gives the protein CASSLYLGTSGSSDTQYF.

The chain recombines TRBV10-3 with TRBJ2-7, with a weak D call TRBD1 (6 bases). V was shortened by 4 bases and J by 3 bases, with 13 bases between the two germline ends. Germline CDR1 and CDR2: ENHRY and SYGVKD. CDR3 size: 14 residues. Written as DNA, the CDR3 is TGTGCCATCAGTGCGGGACAACTCTACTACGAGCAGTACTTC. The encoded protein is CAISAGQLYYEQYF.

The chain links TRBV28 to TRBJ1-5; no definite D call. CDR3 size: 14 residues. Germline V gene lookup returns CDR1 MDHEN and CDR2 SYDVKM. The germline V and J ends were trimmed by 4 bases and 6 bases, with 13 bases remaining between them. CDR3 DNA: TGTGCCAGCAGTTGGATAGGTGTCGGTCAGCCCCAGCATTTT. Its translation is CASSWIGVGQPQHF.

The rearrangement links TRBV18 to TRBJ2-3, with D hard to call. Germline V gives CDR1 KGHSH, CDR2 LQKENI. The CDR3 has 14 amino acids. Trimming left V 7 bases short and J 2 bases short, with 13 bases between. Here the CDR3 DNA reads TGTGCCAGCTGCCCCGCGGTTAACACAGATACGCAGTATTTT. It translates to CASCPAVNTDTQYF.

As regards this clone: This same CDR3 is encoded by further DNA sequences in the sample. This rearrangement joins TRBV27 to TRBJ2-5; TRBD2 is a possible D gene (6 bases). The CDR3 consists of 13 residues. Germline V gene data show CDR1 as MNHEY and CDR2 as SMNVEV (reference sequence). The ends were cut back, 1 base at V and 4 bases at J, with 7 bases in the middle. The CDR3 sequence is CASSLYGGETQYF. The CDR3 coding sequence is TGTGCCAGCAGTTTATACGGGGGAGAGACCCAGTACTTC.